This TCR beta chain was sequenced for a study of neurological immune-mediated disorders. Whole-study results and caveats: Whereas HTLV-1-associated myelopathy showed the most TCR clonal expansion, multiple sclerosis showed the least, with levels below those of healthy controls.

Turning to this clonotype: What it binds is not known.

The cDNA came from 5'RACE, which used 10-nucleotide random UMIs. TCRdb itself ran the 5' RACE reads through MiXCR, one entry per CDR3 protein. The sample includes about 27,000 distinct CDR3 sequences, more than 2% seen only once; the top ten take about 2.5%. Sequenced material: PBMCs. The sequence derives from a woman aged 45-59 years with multiple sclerosis.

The CDR3 here is CASSFWGQSSEKLFF. CDR3 in DNA: TGTGCCAGCAGTTTCTGGGGACAGTCCAGCGAAAAACTGTTTTTT. This sequence joins TRBV27 and TRBJ1-4; 7 bases are shared with TRBD1. With 3 bases clipped from V and 8 bases from J, the junction kept 9 bases outside the gene matches. The CDR3 consists of 15 residues. Germline assignment: CDR1 MNHEY and CDR2 SMNVEV (reference sequence).